This is a list of T cell receptor beta chains from one sample in a study of blood T cells in healthy people across ages. MiXCR, applied by TCRdb to the 5' RACE reads, yields one record per CDR3 protein. The sample has 600,000 to 650,000 distinct CDR3 sequences; roughly 58% are singletons. The sample consisted of blood. Receptors originate from a man aged 60 to 69 in good health. CDR3s include the opening cysteine and the closing phenylalanine or tryptophan. A D gene is named only where the DNA matches it firmly. Some rows have no size entry. The others give once, few or many, or a class for an expanded clone.

D	size	V	J	CDR3	DNA
TRBD1	.	TRBV18	TRBJ2-7	CASSPTRGLSYEQYF	TGTGCCAGCTCACCAACCAGGGGGCTATCCTACGAGCAGTACTTC
TRBD1	.	TRBV20-1	TRBJ1-2	CSARQGGGWNYGYTF	TGCAGTGCTAGGCAGGGGGGCGGATGGAACTATGGCTACACCTTC
.	.	TRBV20-1	TRBJ1-1	CSAREGRTEAFF	TGCAGTGCTAGAGAAGGCAGAACTGAAGCTTTCTTT
TRBD1	.	TRBV4-1	TRBJ2-3	CASSQRTGGTQYF	TGCGCCAGCAGCCAAAGGACAGGTGGTACGCAGTATTTT
.	.	TRBV3-1	TRBJ2-1	CASRDAGARSVYEQFF	TGTGCCAGCAGGGATGCAGGGGCTAGAAGTGTGTATGAGCAGTTCTTC
TRBD1	.	TRBV18	TRBJ2-2	CASSPSTGASTGELFF	TGTGCCAGCTCACCCTCGACAGGGGCGAGCACCGGGGAGCTGTTTTTT
.	.	TRBV6-1	TRBJ2-6	CASSELGSSGANVLTF	TGTGCCAGCAGTGAACTGGGGAGCTCTGGGGCCAACGTCCTGACTTTC
.	once	TRBV20-1	TRBJ2-7	CSASSGTYEQYF	TGCAGTGCTAGTTCAGGGACCTACGAGCAGTACTTC
.	few	TRBV27	TRBJ2-7	CASSSSPRDYEQYF	TGTGCCAGCAGTTCCTCGCCCCGGGACTACGAGCAGTACTTC
.	.	TRBV7-2	TRBJ1-6	CASSLAGNSDSPLHF	TGTGCCAGCAGCTTAGCGGGGAACTCGGATTCACCCCTCCACTTT
.	many	TRBV13	TRBJ1-2	CATSGGPHGYTF	TGTGCCACCTCGGGGGGCCCCCATGGCTACACCTTC
TRBD2	.	TRBV6-2/TRBV6-3	TRBJ2-1	CASSLLGASGDSYNEQFF	TGTGCCAGCAGCCTACTTGGGGCTAGCGGGGACTCCTACAATGAGCAGTTCTTC
.	.	TRBV20-1	TRBJ2-1	CSASTQRGGLVNEQFF	TGCAGTGCTAGTACCCAAAGGGGGGGCCTGGTCAATGAGCAGTTCTTC
.	.	TRBV3-1	TRBJ1-4	CASRRGTGRHEKLFF	TGTGCCAGCAGAAGAGGAACAGGGAGACATGAAAAACTGTTTTTT
.	.	TRBV29-1	TRBJ1-4	CSVGGPGTSNEKLFF	TGCAGCGTTGGGGGCCCCGGGACGAGCAATGAAAAACTGTTTTTT
.	.	TRBV2	TRBJ2-5	CASSELGREETQYF	TGTGCCAGCAGTGAACTTGGCAGGGAAGAGACCCAGTACTTC
TRBD2	.	TRBV24-1	TRBJ2-3	CATSDSGRDTQYF	TGTGCCACCAGTGATTCCGGGAGGGATACGCAGTATTTT
.	.	TRBV3-1	TRBJ2-1	CASSGDWGNEQFF	TGTGCCAGCAGTGGGGACTGGGGGAATGAGCAGTTCTTC
TRBD1	.	TRBV4-1	TRBJ2-1	CASSPPGTGAGDNEQFF	TGCGCCAGCAGCCCGCCCGGGACAGGGGCGGGTGACAATGAGCAGTTCTTC
TRBD1	.	TRBV2	TRBJ2-7	CASSEALLGRGLYEQYF	TGTGCCAGCAGTGAAGCGCTTCTGGGCAGGGGGCTCTACGAGCAGTACTTC
.	.	TRBV29-1	TRBJ1-2	CSVGGPANYGYTF	TGCAGCGTTGGAGGCCCAGCTAACTATGGCTACACCTTC
.	.	TRBV7-6	TRBJ1-1	CASSSLGEMNTEAFF	TGTGCCAGCAGCTCTCTAGGAGAGATGAACACTGAAGCTTTCTTT
.	few	TRBV12-3/TRBV12-4	TRBJ2-5	CASSPQGVLETQYF	TGTGCCAGCAGCCCCCAAGGGGTTCTAGAGACCCAGTACTTC
TRBD1	.	TRBV20-1	TRBJ1-5	CSARDLFLDRAERGSQPQHF	TGCAGTGCTAGAGATCTGTTTCTGGACAGGGCTGAGAGGGGGAGTCAGCCCCAGCATTTT
.	.	TRBV6-1	TRBJ2-7	CASTSDPEQYF	TGTGCCAGCACATCGGACCCCGAGCAGTACTTC
TRBD1	few	TRBV25-1	TRBJ2-5	CASSNRQGLQETQYF	TGTGCCAGCAGTAACCGACAGGGCCTCCAAGAGACCCAGTACTTC
.	few	TRBV5-6	TRBJ2-7	CASSLAQTTDEQYF	TGTGCCAGCAGCTTGGCTCAGACGACAGATGAGCAGTACTTC
TRBD2	.	TRBV20-1	TRBJ2-1	CSARGGSGGAIPYNEQFF	TGCAGTGCTAGAGGTGGTAGCGGGGGGGCTATACCCTACAATGAGCAGTTCTTC
.	.	TRBV10-3	TRBJ2-1	CAISDPGAGEQFF	TGTGCCATCAGTGACCCGGGGGCGGGAGAGCAGTTCTTC
.	few	TRBV12-3/TRBV12-4	TRBJ2-3	CASSVRGAGDVQYF	TGTGCCAGCAGTGTTAGAGGGGCCGGAGATGTGCAGTATTTT
.	.	TRBV12-3/TRBV12-4	TRBJ2-5	CASTMDSSQETQYF	TGTGCCAGCACCATGGACAGCTCCCAAGAGACCCAGTACTTC
TRBD2	.	TRBV11-2	TRBJ2-5	CASKDTRGDQETQYF	TGTGCCAGCAAGGATACGCGGGGGGATCAAGAGACCCAGTACTTC
.	.	TRBV5-1	TRBJ1-5	CASSRGTDSNQPQHF	TGCGCCAGCAGCCGGGGGACGGACAGCAATCAGCCCCAGCATTTT
TRBD1	few	TRBV10-1	TRBJ2-5	CASIERNRGQQETQYF	TGCGCCAGTATCGAACGCAACAGGGGGCAGCAGGAGACCCAGTACTTC
.	.	TRBV20-1	TRBJ1-5	CSARGRLNQPQHF	TGCAGTGCTAGGGGGCGCCTCAATCAGCCCCAGCATTTT
TRBD1	.	TRBV20-1	TRBJ1-2	CSAIDRARANYGYTF	TGCAGTGCTATCGACAGGGCGCGAGCTAACTATGGCTACACCTTC
TRBD1	.	TRBV2	TRBJ1-2	CASRRDSPNYGYTF	TGTGCCAGCAGGAGGGACAGTCCTAACTATGGCTACACCTTC
TRBD2	.	TRBV7-9	TRBJ2-1	CASSRTTSGGADEQFF	TGTGCCAGCAGCCGAACGACTAGCGGGGGGGCAGATGAGCAGTTCTTC
TRBD2	.	TRBV20-1	TRBJ2-1	CSARGGGSNEQFF	TGCAGTGCTAGAGGCGGGGGAAGTAATGAGCAGTTCTTC
.	.	TRBV5-5	TRBJ2-1	CASSFWGPYNEQFF	TGTGCCAGCAGCTTCTGGGGCCCCTACAATGAGCAGTTCTTC
.	.	TRBV2	TRBJ2-1	CASSEAPFAVHEQFF	TGTGCCAGCAGTGAAGCCCCCTTCGCCGTTCATGAGCAGTTCTTC